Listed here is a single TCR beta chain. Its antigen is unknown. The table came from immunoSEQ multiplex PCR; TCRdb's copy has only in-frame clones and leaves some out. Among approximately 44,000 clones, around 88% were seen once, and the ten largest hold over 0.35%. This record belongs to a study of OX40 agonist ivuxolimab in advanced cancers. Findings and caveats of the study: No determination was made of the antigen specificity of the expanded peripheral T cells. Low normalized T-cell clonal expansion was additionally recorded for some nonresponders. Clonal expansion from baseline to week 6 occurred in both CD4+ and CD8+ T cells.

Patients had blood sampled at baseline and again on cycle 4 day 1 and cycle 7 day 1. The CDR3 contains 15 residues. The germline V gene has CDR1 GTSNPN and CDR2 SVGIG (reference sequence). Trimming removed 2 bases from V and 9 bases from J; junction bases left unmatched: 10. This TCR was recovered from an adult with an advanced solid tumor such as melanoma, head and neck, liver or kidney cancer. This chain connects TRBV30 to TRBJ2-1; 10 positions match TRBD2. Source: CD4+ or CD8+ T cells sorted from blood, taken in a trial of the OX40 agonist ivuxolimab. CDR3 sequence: CAWSFLVAGGAEQFF. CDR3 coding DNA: TGTGCCTGGAGTTTTCTGGTAGCGGGAGGTGCTGAGCAGTTCTTC.